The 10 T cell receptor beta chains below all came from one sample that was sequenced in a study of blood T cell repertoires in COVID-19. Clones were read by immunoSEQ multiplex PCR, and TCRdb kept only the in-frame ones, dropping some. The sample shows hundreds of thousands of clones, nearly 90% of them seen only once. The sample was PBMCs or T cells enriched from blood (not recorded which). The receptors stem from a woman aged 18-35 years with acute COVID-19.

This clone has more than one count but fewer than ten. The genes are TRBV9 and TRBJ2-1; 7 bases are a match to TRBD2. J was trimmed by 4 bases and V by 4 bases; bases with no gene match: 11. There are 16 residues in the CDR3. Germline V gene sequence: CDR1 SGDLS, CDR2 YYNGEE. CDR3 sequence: CASSPSSGEGYNEQFF. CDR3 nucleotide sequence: TGTGCCAGCAGCCCCTCGAGTGGGGAGGGATACAATGAGCAGTTCTTC.

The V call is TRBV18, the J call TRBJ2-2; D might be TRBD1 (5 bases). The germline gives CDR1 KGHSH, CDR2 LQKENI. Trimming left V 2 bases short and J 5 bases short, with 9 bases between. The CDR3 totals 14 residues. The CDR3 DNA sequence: TGTGCCAGCTCACCAACCAGGGAAACCGGGGAGCTGTTTTTT. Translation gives CASSPTRETGELFF.

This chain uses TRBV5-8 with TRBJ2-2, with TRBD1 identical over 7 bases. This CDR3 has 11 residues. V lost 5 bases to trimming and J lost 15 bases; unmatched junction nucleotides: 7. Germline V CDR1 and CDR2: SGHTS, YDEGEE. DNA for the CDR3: TGTGCCAGCAGGTTAAGGGGGCGTATGTTTTTT. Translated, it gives CASRLRGRMFF.

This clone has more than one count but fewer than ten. CDR3 amino acids: CASSLDLSGNTIYF. The CDR3 DNA follows: TGTGCCAGCAGCTTGGATCTCTCTGGAAACACCATATATTTT. This chain uses TRBV5-4 with TRBJ1-3; D remains ambiguous. CDR1 is SGHNT, CDR2 YYREEE, per germline (reference sequence). The V and J ends lost 0 bases and 0 bases respectively, with 4 bases between them. The CDR3 totals 14 residues.

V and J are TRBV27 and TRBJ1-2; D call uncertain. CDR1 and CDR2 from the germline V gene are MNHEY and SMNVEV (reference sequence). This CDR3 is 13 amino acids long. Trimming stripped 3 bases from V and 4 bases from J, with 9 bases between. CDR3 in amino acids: CASSLNSPYGYTF. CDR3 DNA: TGTGCCAGCAGTTTGAACAGCCCCTATGGCTACACCTTC.

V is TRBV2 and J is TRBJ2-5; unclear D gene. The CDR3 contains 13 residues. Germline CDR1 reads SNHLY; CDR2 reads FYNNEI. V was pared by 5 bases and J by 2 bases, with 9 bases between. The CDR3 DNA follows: TGTGCCAGCAGTTCAATGAGACAAGAGACCCAGTACTTC. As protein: CASSSMRQETQYF.

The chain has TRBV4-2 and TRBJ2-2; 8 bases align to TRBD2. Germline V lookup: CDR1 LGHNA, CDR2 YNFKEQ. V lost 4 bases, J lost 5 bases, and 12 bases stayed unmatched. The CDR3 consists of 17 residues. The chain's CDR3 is CASSPRWAGGDTGELFF. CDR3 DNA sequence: TGTGCCAGCAGCCCCCGATGGGCGGGAGGAGATACCGGGGAGCTGTTTTTT.

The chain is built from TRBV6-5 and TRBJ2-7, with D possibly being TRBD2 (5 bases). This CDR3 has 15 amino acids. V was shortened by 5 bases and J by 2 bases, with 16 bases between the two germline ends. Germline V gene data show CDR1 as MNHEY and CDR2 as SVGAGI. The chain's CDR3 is CASSLDWKKPYEQYF. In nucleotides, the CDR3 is TGTGCCAGCAGTCTGGACTGGAAAAAACCCTACGAGCAGTACTTC.

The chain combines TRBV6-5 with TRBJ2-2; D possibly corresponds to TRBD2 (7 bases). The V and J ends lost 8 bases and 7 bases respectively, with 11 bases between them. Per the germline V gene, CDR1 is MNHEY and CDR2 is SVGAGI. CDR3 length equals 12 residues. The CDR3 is CASWGGLGELFF. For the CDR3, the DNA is TGTGCCAGCTGGGGGGGCCTCGGGGAGCTGTTTTTT.

The CDR3: CASRTDRAYEQYF. The CDR3 coding sequence is TGCGCCAGCAGAACGGACAGGGCCTACGAGCAGTACTTC. The chain links TRBV5-1 to TRBJ2-7; 8 bases map to TRBD1. The germline V gene encodes CDR1 SGHRS and CDR2 YFSETQ. This CDR3 is built from 13 residues. V shed 5 bases and J 2 bases; nucleotides not matched to a gene: 3.